The 20 T cell receptor beta chains in this list originate from one sample, sequenced in a study of blood T cell repertoires in COVID-19. The assay was immunoSEQ multiplex PCR, and TCRdb's table has in-frame clones only and misses some. The data hold 170,000 or so clones, with around 73% observed a single time. Sequenced sample: PBMCs or T cells enriched from blood (not recorded which). Receptors originate from a woman in her fifties or sixties who had recovered from COVID-19.

The rearrangement uses TRBV7-9 and TRBJ1-1, with 7 bases lining up with TRBD1. The CDR3 consists of 13 residues. The germline V gene encodes CDR1 SEHNR and CDR2 FQNEAQ (reference sequence). Trimming took 5 bases from V and 11 from J; bases not matched to a gene: 11. In DNA form, the CDR3 reads TGTGCCAGCAGCCAAGCCACAGGGGAAAAGGCTTTCTTT. Protein product: CASSQATGEKAFF.

J is TRBJ2-7 and V is TRBV18; 9 bases are shared with TRBD2. CDR3 length: 14 amino acids. V lost 1 base and J lost 2; bases outside the gene matches: 0. Looked up from germline, CDR1 is KGHSH and CDR2 is LQKENI. The CDR3 loop reads CASSPRTSAYEQYF. The CDR3 region has the DNA TGTGCCAGCTCACCACGGACTAGCGCCTACGAGCAGTACTTC.

Only a few counts were recorded for this clone. The chain has TRBV10-1 and TRBJ2-5, with D hard to call. The CDR3 extends over 14 amino acids. Germline V gene sequence: CDR1 WNHNN, CDR2 SYGVQD (reference sequence). Trimming shortened V by 2 bases and J by 1 base, and 8 bases separated the two germline ends. CDR3 coding DNA: TGCGCCAGCAGTGAGCGAGAGGCCCAAGAGACCCAGTACTTC. It is translated as CASSEREAQETQYF.

This clone was found a few times. The chain has TRBV7-3 and TRBJ1-4; a possible D gene is TRBD1 (6 bases). Germline V gene sequence: CDR1 SGHTA, CDR2 FQGTGA. The CDR3 is 13 amino acids. Trimming stripped 4 bases from V and 11 bases from J, with 14 bases between. Written as DNA, the CDR3 is TGTGCCAGCAGCTCGGGACATCTTGATAAACTGTTTTTT. It is translated as CASSSGHLDKLFF.

The chain carries TRBV7-6 and TRBJ2-3, with a weak D call TRBD1 (5 bases). The V and J ends lost 1 base and 1 base respectively, with 6 bases between them. This CDR3 is 14 amino acids long. CDR1 and CDR2 from the germline V gene are SGHVS and FNYEAQ. In nucleotides, the CDR3 is TGTGCCAGCAGCTTAGAAGGGGGCACAGATACGCAGTATTTT. This gives the protein CASSLEGGTDTQYF.

V gene TRBV19 combines with J gene TRBJ1-1, with 8 bases fitting TRBD1. Germline V gene lookup returns CDR1 LNHDA and CDR2 SQIVND (reference sequence). V gave up 3 bases and J gave up 5 bases; unmatched junction bases: 5. The CDR3 has 14 residues. The CDR3 DNA is TGTGCCAGTAGTATTGGGGACAGGTGGACTGAAGCTTTCTTT. Residues: CASSIGDRWTEAFF.

V usage is TRBV11-1 and J usage is TRBJ1-1; 8 nucleotides line up with TRBD1. This CDR3 contains 14 residues. With V trimmed by 5 bases and J by 4 bases, 6 bases remained unmatched. Germline lookup yields CDR1 SGHAT and CDR2 FQDESV (reference sequence). The CDR3 DNA follows: TGTGCCAGCAGCCCCCGGACAGGGAGCACTGAAGCTTTCTTT. Residues: CASSPRTGSTEAFF.

The chain recombines TRBV10-3 with TRBJ2-1; 10 bases match TRBD2. Per germline, CDR1 ENHRY and CDR2 SYGVKD. This CDR3 contains 17 residues. Trimming took 4 bases from V and 7 from J; bases not matched to a gene: 13. CDR3 sequence (DNA): TGTGCCATCAGTGCCAGACAAGCGGGAGGGCTGGATAATGAGCAGTTCTTC. Translating gives CAISARQAGGLDNEQFF.

The chain has TRBV7-8 and TRBJ2-1; D is undetermined. Between the trimmed V and J ends, which lost 10 bases and 8 bases, there was a span of 21 bases. This CDR3 has 14 amino acids. CDR1 is SGHVS and CDR2 is FQNEAQ in the germline V gene. CDR3 amino acids: CATQLGVVAHEQFF. In nucleotides, the CDR3 is TGTGCCACCCAGCTAGGAGTCGTGGCCCATGAGCAGTTCTTC.

The rearrangement uses TRBV5-6 and TRBJ1-3; D might be TRBD1 (5 bases). Germline V gene data show CDR1 as SGHDT and CDR2 as YYEEEE. This CDR3 has 14 residues. V was clipped by 1 base and J by 6 bases, with 11 bases between them. The CDR3 is CASSLPGMVNTIYF. The DNA of the CDR3 is TGTGCCAGCAGCTTGCCAGGGATGGTAAACACCATATATTTT.

V is TRBV18 and J is TRBJ2-7; D is possibly TRBD2 (5 bases). Deletions cut 4 bases from V and 6 bases from J, with 16 bases between. Per the germline V gene, CDR1 is KGHSH and CDR2 is LQKENI. This CDR3 is built from 14 residues. CDR3 loop: CASSHPTGGREQYF. CDR3 nucleotide sequence: TGTGCCAGCTCACACCCAACTGGAGGCCGCGAGCAGTACTTC.

This rearrangement joins TRBV10-3 to TRBJ1-1; 8 nucleotides agree with TRBD1. This CDR3 region has 14 residues. With 4 bases clipped from V and 5 bases from J, the junction kept 6 bases outside the gene matches. Germline CDR1 ENHRY, CDR2 SYGVKD. As DNA, the CDR3 is TGTGCCATCAGTGTCGACAGGGGACGAACTGAAGCTTTCTTT. Protein product: CAISVDRGRTEAFF.

The chain links TRBV9 to TRBJ2-6; 8 bases line up with TRBD1. CDR1 and CDR2 from the germline V gene are SGDLS and YYNGEE. V lost 2 bases, J lost 1 base, and 5 bases stayed unmatched. The CDR3 sequence is 17 residues long. The CDR3: CASSVTGAASGANVLTF. CDR3 nucleotide sequence: TGTGCCAGCAGCGTGACAGGGGCTGCTTCTGGGGCCAACGTCCTGACTTTC. Full variable domain (outside the CDR3, taken from reference TRBV9 and TRBJ2-6): DSGVTQTPKHLITATGQRVTLRCSPRSGDLSVYWYQQSLDQGLQFLIQYYNGEERAKGNILERFSAQQFPDLHSELNLSSLELGDSALYFCASSVTGAASGANVLTFGAGSRLTVL.

This clone was detected a few times. The V gene is TRBV28, the J gene TRBJ1-3; D is unresolved. Germline V gene data show CDR1 as MDHEN and CDR2 as SYDVKM. The CDR3 spans 16 residues. Trimming pared 3 bases from V and 0 bases from J, leaving 12 bases between. The CDR3 spells CASSLRTALSGNTIYF. For the CDR3, the DNA is TGTGCCAGCAGTTTGCGCACCGCTCTCTCTGGAAACACCATATATTTT. Variable domain in full (rest from reference TRBV28 and TRBJ1-3): DVKVTQSSRYLVKRTGEKVFLECVQDMDHENMFWYRQDPGLGLRLIYFSYDVKMKEKGDIPEGYSVSREKKERFSLILESASTNQTSMYLCASSLRTALSGNTIYFGEGSWLTVV.

V usage is TRBV6-2 or TRBV6-3 and J usage is TRBJ1-2; D is undetermined. CDR3 length: 14 amino acids. CDR1 is MNHEY and CDR2 is SVGEGT in the germline V gene. The V gene lost 3 bases and the J gene lost 5 bases, with 13 bases spanning the gap. CDR3 amino acids: CASSYTLADYGYTF. The CDR3 region has the DNA TGTGCCAGCAGTTATACTTTGGCGGATTATGGCTACACCTTC.

The chain couples TRBV6-5 to TRBJ1-4, with TRBD1 as a possible D gene (6 bases). Trimming took off 8 bases at V and 8 bases at J, with 15 bases between the two ends. Germline loops: CDR1 MNHEY, CDR2 SVGAGI. The CDR3 covers 13 residues. The CDR3 spells CASGLQGREKLFF. The CDR3 DNA is TGTGCCAGCGGCCTTCAGGGGCGCGAAAAACTGTTTTTT.

Only a few counts were recorded for this clone. The genes are TRBV28 and TRBJ2-3; 8 bases map to TRBD2. The V and J ends lost 8 bases and 3 bases, in that order; junction bases with no gene match: 10. Germline CDR1 and CDR2: MDHEN and SYDVKM. The CDR3 totals 15 residues. The CDR3 DNA sequence: TGTGCCAGCCTCACGGGGGGGGCTCGTACAGATACGCAGTATTTT. Translating gives CASLTGGARTDTQYF.

The chain carries TRBV3-1 (or the pseudogene TRBV3-2) and TRBJ1-1; the D is unclear. The CDR3 sequence is 12 residues long. Germline V gene sequence: CDR1 LGHDT, CDR2 YNNKEL (reference sequence). The ends were cut back, 4 bases at V and 6 bases at J, with 9 bases in the middle. This CDR3 is CASSPGRAEAFF. The CDR3 bases are TGTGCCAGCAGCCCCGGGAGAGCTGAAGCTTTCTTT.

The chain employs TRBV10-2 and TRBJ2-7; D may be TRBD1 (6 bases). This CDR3 region has 15 residues. The V end lost 3 bases, the J end lost 2 bases, and 14 bases lay between the germline ends. Germline CDR1 reads WSHSY; CDR2 reads SAAADI. CDR3 amino acids: CASSDPGTLTYEQYF. The CDR3 DNA sequence: TGCGCCAGCAGTGATCCCGGGACACTAACCTACGAGCAGTACTTC.

This clone has only one observation. The gene calls are TRBV14 and TRBJ2-5; D might be TRBD2 (5 bases). CDR3 size: 14 residues. V lost 1 base and J lost 7, with 13 bases in between. Germline V gives CDR1 SGHDN, CDR2 FVKESK. The CDR3 region is CASSQVWEPGTQYF. Written as DNA, the CDR3 is TGTGCCAGCAGCCAAGTCTGGGAGCCGGGGACCCAGTACTTC.